These 11 T cell receptor beta chains came from one sample sequenced in a study of cytomegalovirus exposure and HLA in healthy donors. It was with 60 Vbeta and 13 Jbeta primers that the PCR ran. TCRdb's copy holds only in-frame clones and misses some; the assay was immunoSEQ multiplex PCR. Its clone listing holds roughly 33,000 clones. The specimen was PBMCs. These receptors were taken from a woman between 40 and 55 years old in good health and CMV-seropositive.

The chain recombines TRBV27 with TRBJ2-7; D perhaps matches TRBD2 (5 bases). The V end was cut by 9 bases, the J end by 0 bases, with 15 bases between. The CDR3 has 14 amino acids. The V gene's germline CDR1 is MNHEY and CDR2 SMNVEV (reference sequence). The CDR3 region is CASHREGFSYEQYF. In nucleotides, the CDR3 is TGTGCCAGTCATCGGGAAGGATTCTCCTACGAGCAGTACTTC.

The chain has TRBV5-1 and TRBJ2-7; weak D call: TRBD2 (5 bases). The CDR3 consists of 14 residues. V shed 0 bases and J shed 5 bases, with 12 bases lying between them. Germline CDR1 SGHRS, CDR2 YFSETQ. In DNA, the CDR3 is TGCGCCAGCAGCTTGGTAGGTCCCGGGGACGAGCAGTACTTC. Translated: CASSLVGPGDEQYF.

The V call is TRBV18, the J call TRBJ2-2, with TRBD2 identical over 10 bases. With V trimmed by 1 base and J by 1 base, 3 bases remained unmatched. Germline V gene sequence: CDR1 KGHSH, CDR2 LQKENI. CDR3 length equals 17 residues. CDR3 amino acids: CASSPRASGRNTGELFF. The CDR3 coding sequence is TGTGCCAGCTCACCACGGGCTAGCGGGAGGAACACCGGGGAGCTGTTTTTT. The whole variable domain, remainder taken from reference TRBV18 and TRBJ2-2, is NAGVMQNPRHLVRRRGQEARLRCSPMKGHSHVYWYRQLPEEGLKFMVYLQKENIIDESGMPKERFSAEFPKEGPSILRIQQVVRGDSAAYFCASSPRASGRNTGELFFGEGSRLTVL.

The chain uses TRBV30 and TRBJ2-1; D is undetermined. CDR3 length equals 13 residues. Trimming took 0 bases from V and 5 from J, leaving 8 bases between them. CDR1 and CDR2 (germline): GTSNPN, SVGIG (reference sequence). The CDR3 is CAWSVVHDNEQFF. The CDR3 DNA sequence: TGTGCCTGGAGTGTTGTCCATGACAATGAGCAGTTCTTC. Full variable domain (rest looked up from reference TRBV30 and TRBJ2-1): SQTIHQWPATLVQPVGSPLSLECTVEGTSNPNLYWYRQAAGRGLQLLFYSVGIGQISSEVPQNLSASRPQDRQFILSSKKLLLSDSGFYLCAWSVVHDNEQFFGPGTRLTVL.

The V and J genes are TRBV19 and TRBJ1-5, with 9 bases identical to TRBD1. Trimming at V came to 7 bases and at J to 6 bases, leaving 7 bases not matched to a gene. The CDR3 is 14 residues long. The V gene's germline CDR1 is LNHDA and CDR2 SQIVND (reference sequence). The chain's CDR3 is CASTTGTGFQPQHF. The CDR3 coding sequence is TGTGCCAGTACAACAGGGACAGGGTTTCAGCCCCAGCATTTT.

The chain carries TRBV19 and TRBJ1-5; tentative D call: TRBD1 (6 bases). This CDR3 comprises 13 residues. The germline V gene encodes CDR1 LNHDA and CDR2 SQIVND (reference sequence). The V and J ends lost 10 bases and 6 bases respectively, with 16 bases between them. DNA for the CDR3: TGTGCCACCGCCTCCGGGACACTTCAGCCCCAGCATTTT. Amino acids: CATASGTLQPQHF.

The V and J genes are TRBV5-1 and TRBJ1-1; D perhaps matches TRBD1 (5 bases). The germline V gene has CDR1 SGHRS and CDR2 YFSETQ. The V end was cut by 3 bases, the J end by 4 bases, with 10 bases between. The CDR3 has 13 residues. CDR3 bases: TGCGCCAGCAGCTCACAGGAGGGCACTGAAGCTTTCTTT. Protein product: CASSSQEGTEAFF.

The rearrangement links TRBV6-5 to TRBJ2-1, with 7 bases fitting TRBD2. This CDR3 comprises 16 residues. CDR1 MNHEY and CDR2 SVGAGI come from the germline V gene. The V segment lost 0 bases and the J segment 6 bases; nucleotides outside the gene matches: 8. The DNA for the CDR3 is TGTGCCAGCAGTTACTCCGCGGGAGTCCCGGTCAATGAGCAGTTCTTC. Protein sequence: CASSYSAGVPVNEQFF.

This sequence joins TRBV7-9 and TRBJ2-1, with TRBD2 identical over 13 bases. CDR1 is SEHNR, CDR2 FQNEAQ, per germline (reference sequence). CDR3 length equals 16 residues. V shed 5 bases and J 8 bases; nucleotides not matched to a gene: 9. This CDR3 is CASSPGTSGKIYEQFF. CDR3 coding DNA: TGTGCCAGCAGCCCTGGGACTAGCGGGAAGATCTATGAGCAGTTCTTC.

The V call is TRBV30, the J call TRBJ2-7; maybe TRBD2 (5 bases). CDR3 length equals 13 residues. The germline V gene encodes CDR1 GTSNPN and CDR2 SVGIG (reference sequence). Trimming shortened V by 2 bases and J by 6 bases, and 14 bases separated the two germline ends. The CDR3 DNA is TGTGCCTGGAGTCGGGGAACCTTGGGCGAGCAGTACTTC. Encoded protein: CAWSRGTLGEQYF.

The chain has TRBV7-2 and TRBJ2-7, with D perhaps matching TRBD1 (6 bases). CDR3 size: 15 residues. Trimming pared 3 bases from V and 2 bases from J, leaving 14 bases between. Per the germline V gene, CDR1 is SGHTA and CDR2 is FQGNSA. CDR3 sequence (DNA): TGTGCCAGCAGCTTCGCAGGGGTCATCCCCTACGAGCAGTACTTC. This gives the protein CASSFAGVIPYEQYF. Drawing the rest from reference TRBV7-2 and TRBJ2-7, the complete variable domain is GAGVSQSPSNKVTEKGKDVELRCDPISGHTALYWYRQSLGQGLEFLIYFQGNSAPDKSGLPSDRFSAERTGGSVSTLTIQRTQQEDSAVYLCASSFAGVIPYEQYFGPGTRLTVT.